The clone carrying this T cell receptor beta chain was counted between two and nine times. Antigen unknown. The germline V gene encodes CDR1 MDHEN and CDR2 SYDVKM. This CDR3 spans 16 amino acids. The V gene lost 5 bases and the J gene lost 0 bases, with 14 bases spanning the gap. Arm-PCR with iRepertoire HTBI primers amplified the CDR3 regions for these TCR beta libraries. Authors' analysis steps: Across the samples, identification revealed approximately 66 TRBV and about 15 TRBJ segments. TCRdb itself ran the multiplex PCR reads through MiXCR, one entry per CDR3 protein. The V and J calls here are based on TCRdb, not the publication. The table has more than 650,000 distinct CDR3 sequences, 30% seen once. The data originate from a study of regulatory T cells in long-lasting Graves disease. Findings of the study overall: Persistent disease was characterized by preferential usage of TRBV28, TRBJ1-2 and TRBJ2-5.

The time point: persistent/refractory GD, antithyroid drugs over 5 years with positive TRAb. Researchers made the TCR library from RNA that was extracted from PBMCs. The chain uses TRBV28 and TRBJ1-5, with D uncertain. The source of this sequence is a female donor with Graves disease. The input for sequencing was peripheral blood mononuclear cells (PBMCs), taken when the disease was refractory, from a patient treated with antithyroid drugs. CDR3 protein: CASSPNLGSSNQPQHF. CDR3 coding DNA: TGTGCCAGCAGTCCCAATCTGGGGAGTAGCAATCAGCCCCAGCATTTT.